This T cell receptor beta chain emerged from a study of T cells in Graves' hyperthyroidism and ophthalmopathy. What was amplified from RNA transcripts were TCR beta CDR3 regions. With the HTBI primer set, the TCR CDR3 went through a first round of RT-PCR. From the multiplex PCR reads, TCRdb called clonotypes with MiXCR, one entry per CDR3 protein. The sample contains 300,000 to 400,000 distinct CDR3 sequences, roughly 21% of which appear only once. In regard to this clonotype: A much larger clone lies a single base off, so this may be a read error.

CDR3 length equals 14 residues. Germline values: CDR1 LGHDT, CDR2 YNNKEL (reference sequence). V gene TRBV3-1 combines with J gene TRBJ1-1; no definite D call. Specimen: blood. This sequence was found in a woman aged 45-65 years with Graves' hyperthyroidism. CDR3 DNA sequence: TGTCCCAGCAGCCAAAGGGCGCAGAACACTGAAGCTTTCTTT. Protein: CPSSQRAQNTEAFF. Supplemented by reference TRBV3-1 and TRBJ1-1, the full variable domain reads DTAVSQTPKYLVTQMGNDKSIKCEQNLGHDTMYWYKQDSKKFLKIMFSYNNKELIINETVPNRFSPKSPDKAHLNLHINSLELGDSAVYFCPSSQRAQNTEAFFGQGTRLTVV.